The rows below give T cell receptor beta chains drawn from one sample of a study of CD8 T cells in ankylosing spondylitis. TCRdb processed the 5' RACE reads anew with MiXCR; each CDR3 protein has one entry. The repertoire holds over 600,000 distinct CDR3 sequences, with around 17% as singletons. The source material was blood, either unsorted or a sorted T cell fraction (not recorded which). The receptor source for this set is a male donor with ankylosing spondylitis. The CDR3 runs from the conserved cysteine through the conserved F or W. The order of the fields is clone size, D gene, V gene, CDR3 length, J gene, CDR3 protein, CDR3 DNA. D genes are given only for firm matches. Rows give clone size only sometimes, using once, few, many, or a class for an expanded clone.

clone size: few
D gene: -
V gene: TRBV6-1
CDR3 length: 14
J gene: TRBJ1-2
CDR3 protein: CASSNGRGDYGYTF
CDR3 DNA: TGTGCCAGCAGTAATGGACGGGGTGACTATGGCTACACCTTC

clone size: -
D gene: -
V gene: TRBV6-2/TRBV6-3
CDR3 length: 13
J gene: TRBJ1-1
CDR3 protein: CASSYSDNTEAFF
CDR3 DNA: TGTGCCAGCAGTTACTCGGACAACACTGAAGCTTTCTTT

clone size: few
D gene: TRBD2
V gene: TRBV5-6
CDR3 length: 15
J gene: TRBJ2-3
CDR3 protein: CASSLTAGGPGTQYF
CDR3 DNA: TGTGCCAGCAGCTTAACAGCGGGAGGGCCTGGTACGCAGTATTTT

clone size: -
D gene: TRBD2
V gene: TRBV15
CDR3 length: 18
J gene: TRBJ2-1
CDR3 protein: CATSRDRPTSGSVDEQFF
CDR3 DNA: TGTGCCACCAGCAGAGATCGTCCGACTAGCGGGAGTGTGGATGAGCAGTTCTTC

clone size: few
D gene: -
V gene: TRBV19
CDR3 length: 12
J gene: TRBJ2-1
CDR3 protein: CASSQGSHEQFF
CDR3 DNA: TGTGCCAGTAGCCAGGGTTCCCATGAGCAGTTCTTC

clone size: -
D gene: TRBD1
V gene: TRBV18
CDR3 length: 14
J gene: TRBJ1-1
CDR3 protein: CASSPLPTGDEAFF
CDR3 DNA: TGTGCCAGCTCACCACTCCCGACAGGGGATGAAGCTTTCTTT

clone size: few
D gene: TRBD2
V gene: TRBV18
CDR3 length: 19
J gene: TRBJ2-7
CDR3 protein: CASSLTGTGRASGSYEQYF
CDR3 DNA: TGTGCCAGCTCCCTAACCGGGACAGGTCGGGCTAGCGGGAGCTACGAGCAGTACTTC

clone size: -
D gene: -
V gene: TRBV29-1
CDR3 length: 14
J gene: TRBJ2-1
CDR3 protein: CGVESGGPYNEQFF
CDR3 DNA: TGCGGCGTTGAATCTGGCGGCCCCTACAATGAGCAGTTCTTC

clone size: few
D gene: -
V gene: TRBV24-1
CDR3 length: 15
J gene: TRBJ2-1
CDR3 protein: CATSDLHGVRVEQFF
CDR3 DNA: TGTGCCACCAGTGATTTGCACGGGGTAAGGGTTGAGCAGTTCTTC

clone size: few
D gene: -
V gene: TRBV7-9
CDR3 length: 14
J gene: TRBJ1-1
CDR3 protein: CASSPAFGNTEAFF
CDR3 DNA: TGTGCCAGCAGCCCAGCGTTTGGGAACACTGAAGCTTTCTTT

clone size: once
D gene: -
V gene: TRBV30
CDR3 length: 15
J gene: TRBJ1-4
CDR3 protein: CAWAGGIATNEKLFF
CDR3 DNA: TGTGCCTGGGCCGGAGGGATTGCAACTAATGAAAAACTGTTTTTT

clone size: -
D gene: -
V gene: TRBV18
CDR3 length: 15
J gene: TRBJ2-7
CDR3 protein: CASSPMGAYLYEQYF
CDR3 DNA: TGTGCCAGCTCACCAATGGGCGCCTACCTCTACGAGCAGTACTTC

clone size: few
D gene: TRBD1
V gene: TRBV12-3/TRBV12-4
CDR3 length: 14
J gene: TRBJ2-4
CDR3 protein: CASSDRGIGNIQYF
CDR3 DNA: TGTGCCAGCAGCGACAGGGGGATCGGAAACATTCAGTACTTC

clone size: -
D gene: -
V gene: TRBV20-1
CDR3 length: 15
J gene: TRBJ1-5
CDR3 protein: CSASGAGIFDQPQHF
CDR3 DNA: TGCAGTGCTAGTGGGGCAGGGATTTTCGATCAGCCCCAGCATTTT

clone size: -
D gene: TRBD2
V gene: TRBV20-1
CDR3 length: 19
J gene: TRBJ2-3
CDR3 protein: CSAPPLAGSLKGVTDTQYF
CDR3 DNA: TGCAGTGCGCCTCCACTAGCGGGCTCCCTAAAAGGGGTCACAGATACGCAGTATTTT

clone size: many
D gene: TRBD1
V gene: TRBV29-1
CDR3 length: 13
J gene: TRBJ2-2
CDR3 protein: CSVKQGAVGELFF
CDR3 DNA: TGCAGCGTCAAACAGGGGGCGGTCGGGGAGCTGTTTTTT

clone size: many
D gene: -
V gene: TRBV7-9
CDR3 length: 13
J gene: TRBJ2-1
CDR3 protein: CASIGLPYNEQFF
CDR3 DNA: TGTGCCAGCATCGGACTGCCTTACAATGAGCAGTTCTTC

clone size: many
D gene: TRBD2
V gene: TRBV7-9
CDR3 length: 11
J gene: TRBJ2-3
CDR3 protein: CASEGGETQYF
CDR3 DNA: TGTGCCAGCGAGGGAGGGGAGACGCAGTATTTT

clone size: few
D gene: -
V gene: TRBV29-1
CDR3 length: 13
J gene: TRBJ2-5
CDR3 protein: CSVEVGFRETQYF
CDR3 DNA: TGCAGCGTTGAAGTAGGCTTTAGGGAGACCCAGTACTTC

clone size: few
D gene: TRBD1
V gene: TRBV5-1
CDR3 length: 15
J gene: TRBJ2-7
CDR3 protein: CASSLGWTGFYEQYF
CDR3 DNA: TGCGCCAGCAGCTTGGGGTGGACAGGGTTCTACGAGCAGTACTTC

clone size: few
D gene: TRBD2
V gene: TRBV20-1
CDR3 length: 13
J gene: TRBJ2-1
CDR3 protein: CSPGRGIYNEQFF
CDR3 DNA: TGCAGTCCCGGGAGGGGTATTTACAATGAGCAGTTCTTC

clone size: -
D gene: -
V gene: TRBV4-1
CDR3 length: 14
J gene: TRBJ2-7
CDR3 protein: CASSQDSTTYEQYF
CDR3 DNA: TGCGCCAGCAGCCAAGACTCGACTACCTACGAGCAGTACTTC

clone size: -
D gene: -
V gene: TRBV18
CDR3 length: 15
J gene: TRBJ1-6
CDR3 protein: CASSPSPTAGSPLHF
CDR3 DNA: TGTGCCAGCTCACCGAGCCCAACGGCGGGTTCACCCCTCCACTTT

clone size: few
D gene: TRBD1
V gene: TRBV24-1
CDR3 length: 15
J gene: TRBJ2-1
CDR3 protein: CATSDAGTGKSEQFF
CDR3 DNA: TGTGCCACCAGTGATGCCGGGACAGGGAAGTCAGAGCAGTTCTTC

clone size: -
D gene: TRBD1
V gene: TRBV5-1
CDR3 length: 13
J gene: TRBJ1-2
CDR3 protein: CASSWTGGYGYTF
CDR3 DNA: TGCGCCAGCAGCTGGACAGGGGGCTATGGCTACACCTTC

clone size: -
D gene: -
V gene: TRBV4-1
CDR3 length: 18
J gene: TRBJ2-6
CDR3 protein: CASSLLRDGSSGANVLTF
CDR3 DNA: TGCGCCAGCAGCCTTTTAAGGGACGGAAGCTCTGGGGCCAACGTCCTGACTTTC

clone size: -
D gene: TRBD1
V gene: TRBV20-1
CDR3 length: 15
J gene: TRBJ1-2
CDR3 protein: CSAIYVDRGQDGYTF
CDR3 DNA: TGCAGTGCTATATACGTCGACAGGGGGCAGGATGGCTACACCTTC

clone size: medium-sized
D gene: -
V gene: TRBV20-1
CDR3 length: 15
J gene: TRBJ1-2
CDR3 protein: CSARALAGVNYGYTF
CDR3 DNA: TGCAGTGCTAGAGCCCTAGCAGGGGTCAACTATGGCTACACCTTC

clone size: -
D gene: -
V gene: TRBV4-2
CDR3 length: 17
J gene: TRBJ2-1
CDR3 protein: CASSQDAGPSRYNEQFF
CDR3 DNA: TGTGCCAGCAGCCAAGATGCGGGCCCATCCCGCTACAATGAGCAGTTCTTC

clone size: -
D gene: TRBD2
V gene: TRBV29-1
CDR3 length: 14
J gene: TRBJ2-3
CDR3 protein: CSVRGGEYTDTQYF
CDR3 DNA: TGCAGCGTCCGGGGGGGAGAATACACAGATACGCAGTATTTT

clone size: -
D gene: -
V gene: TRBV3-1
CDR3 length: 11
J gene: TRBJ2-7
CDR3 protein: CASSQDAEQYF
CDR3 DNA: TGTGCCAGCAGCCAAGATGCCGAGCAGTACTTC

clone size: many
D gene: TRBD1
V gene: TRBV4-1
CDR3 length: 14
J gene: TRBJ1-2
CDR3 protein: CASSQTGGVYGYTF
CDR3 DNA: TGCGCCAGCAGCCAAACAGGGGGCGTTTATGGCTACACCTTC

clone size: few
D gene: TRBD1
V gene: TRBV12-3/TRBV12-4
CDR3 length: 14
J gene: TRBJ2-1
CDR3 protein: CASSLGTGLWEQFF
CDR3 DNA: TGTGCCAGCAGTTTAGGGACAGGGCTCTGGGAGCAGTTCTTC

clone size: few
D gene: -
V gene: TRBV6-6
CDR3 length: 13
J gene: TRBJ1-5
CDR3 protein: CASSLQGGQPQHF
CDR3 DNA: TGTGCCAGCAGTCTCCAGGGTGGTCAGCCCCAGCATTTT

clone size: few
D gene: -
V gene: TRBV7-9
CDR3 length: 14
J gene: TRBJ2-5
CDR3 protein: CASKIGGGQETQYF
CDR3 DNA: TGTGCCAGCAAGATAGGGGGGGGCCAAGAGACCCAGTACTTC

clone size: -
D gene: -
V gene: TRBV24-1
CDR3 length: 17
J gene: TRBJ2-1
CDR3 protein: CATSASMGGNAYNEQFF
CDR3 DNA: TGTGCCACCAGTGCCTCCATGGGGGGAAACGCCTACAATGAGCAGTTCTTC

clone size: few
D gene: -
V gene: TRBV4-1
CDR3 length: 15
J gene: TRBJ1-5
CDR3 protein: CASSQDSFGHQPQHF
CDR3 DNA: TGCGCCAGCAGCCAGGACAGTTTTGGGCATCAGCCCCAGCATTTT

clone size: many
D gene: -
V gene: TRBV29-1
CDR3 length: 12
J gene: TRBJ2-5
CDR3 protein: CSVTSGQETQYF
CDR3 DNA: TGCAGCGTTACAAGTGGGCAAGAGACCCAGTACTTC

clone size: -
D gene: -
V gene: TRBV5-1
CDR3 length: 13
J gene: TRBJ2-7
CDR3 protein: CASNRDGTYEQYF
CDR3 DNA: TGCGCCAGCAACCGGGACGGAACTTACGAGCAGTACTTC

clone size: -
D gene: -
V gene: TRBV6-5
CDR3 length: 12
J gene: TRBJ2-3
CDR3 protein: CASSYSRGTQYF
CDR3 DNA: TGTGCCAGCAGTTACTCCCGGGGTACGCAGTATTTT

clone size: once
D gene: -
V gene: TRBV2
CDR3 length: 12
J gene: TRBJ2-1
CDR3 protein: CASLDLRYEQFF
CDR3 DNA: TGTGCCAGCCTGGACTTGCGCTATGAGCAGTTCTTC

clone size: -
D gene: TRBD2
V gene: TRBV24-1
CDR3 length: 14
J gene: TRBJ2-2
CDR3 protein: CATSAPGGSGELFF
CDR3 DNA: TGTGCCACCAGTGCCCCGGGGGGGTCCGGGGAGCTGTTTTTT

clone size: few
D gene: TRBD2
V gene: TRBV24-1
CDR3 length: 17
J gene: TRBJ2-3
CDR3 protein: CATSDSAGDQRGDTQYF
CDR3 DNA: TGTGCCACCAGTGATTCGGCGGGAGACCAGCGGGGAGATACGCAGTATTTT

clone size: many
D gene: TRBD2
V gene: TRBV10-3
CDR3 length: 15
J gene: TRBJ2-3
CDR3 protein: CAISEGTSGINTQYF
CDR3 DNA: TGTGCCATCAGTGAAGGGACTAGCGGGATCAATACGCAGTATTTT

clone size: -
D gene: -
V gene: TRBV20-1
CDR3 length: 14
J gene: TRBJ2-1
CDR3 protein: CSAKDWVGSSEQFF
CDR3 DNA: TGCAGTGCTAAAGACTGGGTTGGGTCAAGTGAGCAGTTCTTC